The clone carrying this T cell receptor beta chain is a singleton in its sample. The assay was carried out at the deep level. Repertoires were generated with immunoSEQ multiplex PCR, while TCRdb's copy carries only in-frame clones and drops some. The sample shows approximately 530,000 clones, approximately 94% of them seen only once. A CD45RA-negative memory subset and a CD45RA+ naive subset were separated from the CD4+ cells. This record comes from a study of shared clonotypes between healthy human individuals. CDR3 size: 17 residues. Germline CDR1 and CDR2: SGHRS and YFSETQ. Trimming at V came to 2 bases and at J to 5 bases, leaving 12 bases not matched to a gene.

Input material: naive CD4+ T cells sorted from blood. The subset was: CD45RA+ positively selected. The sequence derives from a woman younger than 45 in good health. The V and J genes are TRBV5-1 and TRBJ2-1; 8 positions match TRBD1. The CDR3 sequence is CASSFRLGTGMNNEQFF. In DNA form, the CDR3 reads TGCGCCAGCAGCTTCAGACTAGGGACAGGCATGAACAATGAGCAGTTCTTC. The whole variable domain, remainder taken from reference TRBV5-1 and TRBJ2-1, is KAGVTQTPRYLIKTRGQQVTLSCSPISGHRSVSWYQQTPGQGLQFLFEYFSETQRNKGNFPGRFSGRQFSNSRSEMNVSTLELGDSALYLCASSFRLGTGMNNEQFFGPGTRLTVL.